This T cell receptor beta chain was obtained from a study of shared clonotypes between healthy human individuals. Overall study results and limits: The four-donor shared clonotypes exceeded non-shared clonotypes in generation probability, with non-shared ones scoring lower. The study generally estimated greater richness for naive than memory subsets.

Worth noting for this clone: The antigen remains unidentified.

Naive CD8 populations comprised CD45RO-negative cells positively selected for CCR7, excluding terminally differentiated effector memory CD45RA+ cells. Every donor was a Caucasian adult from Nashville, Tennessee. Germline V gene lookup returns CDR1 MNHNS and CDR2 SASEGT. V was clipped by 0 bases and J by 2 bases, with 13 bases between them. This CDR3 has 16 amino acids. Several immunoSEQ 96-well plates shared each subset's DNA, each plate a replicate. Assay: immunoSEQ multiplex PCR; the TCRdb copy retains only in-frame clones and omits some. This table has about 2,200,000 clones, under 95% appearing once.

Input material: naive CD8+ T cells from PBMCs. This sequence originates from a young man in good health. Some clones in this sample may be carry-over from other donors' samples. The chain carries TRBV6-1 and TRBJ1-2; D is unclear. This chain's CDR3 is CASSEALLGANYGYTF. CDR3 coding DNA: TGTGCCAGCAGTGAAGCGCTATTGGGCGCAAACTATGGCTACACCTTC.